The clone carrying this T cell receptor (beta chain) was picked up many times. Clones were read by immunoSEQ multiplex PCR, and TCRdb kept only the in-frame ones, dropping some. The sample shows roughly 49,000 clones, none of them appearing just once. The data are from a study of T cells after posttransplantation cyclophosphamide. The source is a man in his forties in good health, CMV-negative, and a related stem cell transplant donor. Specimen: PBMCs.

CDR3 coding DNA: TGTGCCAGCAGCCCGGACACGAACACCGGGGAGCTGTTTTTT. Translation: CASSPDTNTGELFF. This rearrangement joins TRBV11-3 to TRBJ2-2; tentatively, D is TRBD1 (5 bases). This CDR3 contains 14 residues. The V end lost 5 bases, the J end lost 0 bases, and 7 bases lay between the germline ends. The germline CDR1 and CDR2 sequences are SGHNT and YENEEA.